This T cell receptor (beta chain) was profiled in a study of cytotoxic CD8 clonotypes in ibrutinib-treated CLL. Study context: Within the patient group, some 11 were relapsed/refractory and some 15 treatment-naive, and around 18 were IGHV unmutated. Response samples were drawn at a median of around 12 months of treatment, range 6 to 36.

Overall study findings and caveats: Upon ibrutinib response clonality rose, and upon progression it fell back toward baseline. At the start, clonality exceeded age-matched healthy donors and followed circulating CD8+ T-cell counts.

Sequenced by immunoSEQ multiplex PCR; TCRdb stores in-frame clones only, minus some. The sample lists more than 55,000 clones, about 65% occurring once. Concerning this clone itself: Its target is unknown.

CDR3 size: 15 residues. From germline, CDR1 is MNHEY and CDR2 SVGAGI. Losses at the gene ends were 7 bases for V and 2 bases for J; bases not matched to a gene: 8. The genes are TRBV6-5 and TRBJ2-3; 8 positions match TRBD2. The starting material was PBMCs, obtained after 12 months of ibrutinib treatment. The clonotype was recovered from a human donor with chronic lymphocytic leukemia. CDR3 DNA: TGTGCCAGCACCCATCGGGGGGGGCACACAGATACGCAGTATTTT. It codes for CASTHRGGHTDTQYF.